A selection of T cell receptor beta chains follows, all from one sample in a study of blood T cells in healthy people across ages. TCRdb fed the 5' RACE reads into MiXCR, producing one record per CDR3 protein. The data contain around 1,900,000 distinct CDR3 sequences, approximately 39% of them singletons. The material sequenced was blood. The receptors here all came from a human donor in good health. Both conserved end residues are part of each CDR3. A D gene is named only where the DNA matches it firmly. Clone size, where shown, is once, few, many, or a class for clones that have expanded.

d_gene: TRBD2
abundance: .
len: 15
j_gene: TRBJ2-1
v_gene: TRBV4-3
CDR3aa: CASSQASGGIWEQFF
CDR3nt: TGCGCCAGCAGCCAAGCCAGCGGGGGTATATGGGAGCAGTTCTTC

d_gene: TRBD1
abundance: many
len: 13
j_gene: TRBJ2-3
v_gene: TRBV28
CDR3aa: CASRTGGADTQYF
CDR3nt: TGTGCCAGCAGAACAGGGGGCGCAGATACGCAGTATTTT

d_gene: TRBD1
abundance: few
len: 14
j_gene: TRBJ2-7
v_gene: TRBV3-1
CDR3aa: CASSERQGSYEQYF
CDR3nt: TGTGCCAGCAGCGAACGACAGGGGTCCTACGAGCAGTACTTC

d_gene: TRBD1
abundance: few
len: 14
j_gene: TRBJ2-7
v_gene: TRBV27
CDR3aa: CASKRDRDYYEQYF
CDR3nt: TGTGCCAGCAAGAGGGACAGGGACTACTACGAGCAGTACTTC

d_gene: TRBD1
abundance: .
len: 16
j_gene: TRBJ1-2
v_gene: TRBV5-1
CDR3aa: CASSLPGQGATYGYTF
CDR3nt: TGCGCCAGCAGCTTGCCGGGACAGGGGGCGACATATGGCTACACCTTC

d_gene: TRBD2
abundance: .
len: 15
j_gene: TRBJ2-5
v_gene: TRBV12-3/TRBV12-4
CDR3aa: CASRPSGGGGETQYF
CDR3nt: TGTGCCAGCAGACCCAGCGGGGGTGGCGGGGAGACCCAGTACTTC

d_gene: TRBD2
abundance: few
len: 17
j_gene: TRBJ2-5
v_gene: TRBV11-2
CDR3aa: CASSLTSGGLIGETQYF
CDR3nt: TGTGCCAGCAGTCTAACTAGCGGGGGGCTTATCGGGGAGACCCAGTACTTC

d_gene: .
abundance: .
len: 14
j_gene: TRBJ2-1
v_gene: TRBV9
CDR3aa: CASSVGSRDNEQFF
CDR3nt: TGTGCCAGCAGCGTAGGTAGCAGGGACAATGAGCAGTTCTTC

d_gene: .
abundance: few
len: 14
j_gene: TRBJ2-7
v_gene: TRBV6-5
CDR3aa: CASRIQASSYEQYF
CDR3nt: TGTGCCAGCAGGATACAGGCCAGCTCCTACGAGCAGTACTTC

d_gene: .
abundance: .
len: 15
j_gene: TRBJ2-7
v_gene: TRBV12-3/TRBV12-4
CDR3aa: CASSLRLTGQYEQYF
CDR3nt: TGTGCCAGCAGTTTACGTTTGACAGGCCAGTACGAGCAGTACTTC

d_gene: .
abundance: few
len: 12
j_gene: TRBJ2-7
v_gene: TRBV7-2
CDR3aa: CASSLYACEQYF
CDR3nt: TGTGCCAGCAGTCTCTACGCCTGCGAGCAGTACTTC

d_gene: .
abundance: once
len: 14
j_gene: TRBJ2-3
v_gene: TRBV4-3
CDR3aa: CASSQENEFHTQYF
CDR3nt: TGCGCCAGCAGCCAAGAGAATGAGTTTCATACGCAGTATTTT

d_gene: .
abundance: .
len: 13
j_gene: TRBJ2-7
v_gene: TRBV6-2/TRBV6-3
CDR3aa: CASLGGDLYEQYF
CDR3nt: TGTGCCAGCTTGGGCGGGGATCTATACGAGCAGTACTTC

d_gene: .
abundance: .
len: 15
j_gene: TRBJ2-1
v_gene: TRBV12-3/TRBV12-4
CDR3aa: CASTFGQGPYNEQFF
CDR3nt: TGTGCCAGCACCTTCGGGCAGGGGCCCTACAATGAGCAGTTCTTC

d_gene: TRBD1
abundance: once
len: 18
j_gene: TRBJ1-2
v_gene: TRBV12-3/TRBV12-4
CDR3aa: CASRYWDRGRDLNYGYTF
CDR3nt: TGTGCCAGCAGATACTGGGACAGGGGGCGAGATCTTAACTATGGCTACACCTTC

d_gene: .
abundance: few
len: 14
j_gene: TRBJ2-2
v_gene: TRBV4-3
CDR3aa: CASSRTAGTGELFF
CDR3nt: TGCGCCAGCAGCCGAACCGCAGGTACCGGGGAGCTGTTTTTT

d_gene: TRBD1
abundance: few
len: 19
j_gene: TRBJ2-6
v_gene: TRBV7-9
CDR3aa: CASSPNKGQGVSGANVLTF
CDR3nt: TGTGCCAGCAGCCCAAATAAGGGACAGGGGGTCTCTGGGGCCAACGTCCTGACTTTC

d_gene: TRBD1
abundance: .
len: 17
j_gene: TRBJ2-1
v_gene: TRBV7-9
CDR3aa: CVSRIVTGASSYNEQFF
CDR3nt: TGTGTCAGCAGAATTGTTACAGGGGCGAGCTCCTACAATGAGCAGTTCTTC

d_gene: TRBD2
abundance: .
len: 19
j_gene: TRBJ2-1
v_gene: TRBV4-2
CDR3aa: CAGSQVGRGGTWAPNEQFF
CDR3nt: TGTGCCGGCAGCCAAGTTGGGCGGGGGGGCACGTGGGCCCCAAATGAGCAGTTCTTC

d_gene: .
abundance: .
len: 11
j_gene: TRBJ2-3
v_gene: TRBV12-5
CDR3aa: CASAISDTQYF
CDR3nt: TGTGCTAGTGCTATTTCAGATACGCAGTATTTT

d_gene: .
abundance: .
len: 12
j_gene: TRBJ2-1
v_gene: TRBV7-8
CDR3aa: CASSFLRNEQFF
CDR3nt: TGTGCCAGCAGCTTCCTTAGAAATGAGCAGTTCTTC

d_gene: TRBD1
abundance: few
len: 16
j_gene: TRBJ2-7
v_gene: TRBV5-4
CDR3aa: CASSLDGRGYQYEQYF
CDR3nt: TGTGCCAGCAGCTTGGATGGCAGGGGGTACCAGTACGAGCAGTACTTC

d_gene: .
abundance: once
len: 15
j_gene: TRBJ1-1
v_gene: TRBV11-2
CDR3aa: CASSLIGGLNTEAFF
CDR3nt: TGTGCCAGCAGCTTGATAGGGGGACTGAACACTGAAGCTTTCTTT

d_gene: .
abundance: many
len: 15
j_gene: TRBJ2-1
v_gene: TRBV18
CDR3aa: CASSPGGTNYNEQFF
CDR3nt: TGTGCCAGCTCACCAGGAGGAACGAACTACAATGAGCAGTTCTTC

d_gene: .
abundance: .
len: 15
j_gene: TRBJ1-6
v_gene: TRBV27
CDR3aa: CASSWGPSYNSPLHF
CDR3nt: TGTGCCAGCAGTTGGGGCCCCTCCTATAATTCACCCCTCCACTTT

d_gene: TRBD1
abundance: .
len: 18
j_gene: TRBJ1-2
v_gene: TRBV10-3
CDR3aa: CAISESVGQSAANYGYTF
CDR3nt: TGTGCCATCAGTGAGTCGGTGGGACAGTCTGCCGCTAACTATGGCTACACCTTC

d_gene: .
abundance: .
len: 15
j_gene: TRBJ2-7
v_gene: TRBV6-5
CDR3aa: CASKGAGAVGYEQYF
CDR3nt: TGTGCCAGCAAGGGGGCGGGGGCCGTTGGGTACGAGCAGTACTTC

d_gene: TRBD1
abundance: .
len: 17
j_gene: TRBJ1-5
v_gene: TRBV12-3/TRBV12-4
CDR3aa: CASSSGTGDYSNQPQHF
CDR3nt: TGTGCCAGCAGTTCAGGGACAGGGGACTATAGCAATCAGCCCCAGCATTTT

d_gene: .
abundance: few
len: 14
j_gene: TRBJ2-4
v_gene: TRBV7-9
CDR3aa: CASSLSRTINIQYF
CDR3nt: TGTGCCAGCAGCTTATCACGGACGATCAACATTCAGTACTTC

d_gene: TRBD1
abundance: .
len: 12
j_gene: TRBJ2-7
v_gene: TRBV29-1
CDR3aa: CSVLGQVDEQYF
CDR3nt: TGCAGCGTCCTCGGACAGGTCGACGAGCAGTACTTC

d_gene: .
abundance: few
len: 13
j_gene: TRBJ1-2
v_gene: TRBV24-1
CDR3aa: CATSQGWGYGYTF
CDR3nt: TGTGCCACCAGTCAGGGCTGGGGGTATGGCTACACCTTC

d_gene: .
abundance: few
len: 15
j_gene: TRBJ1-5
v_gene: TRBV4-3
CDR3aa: CASSQEGRQDQPQHF
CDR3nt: TGCGCCAGCAGCCAAGAAGGGAGACAGGATCAGCCCCAGCATTTT

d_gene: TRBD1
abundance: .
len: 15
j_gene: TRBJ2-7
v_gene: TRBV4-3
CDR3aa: CASSQGGQGIYEQYF
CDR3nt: TGCGCCAGCAGCCAGGGCGGACAGGGTATCTACGAGCAGTACTTC

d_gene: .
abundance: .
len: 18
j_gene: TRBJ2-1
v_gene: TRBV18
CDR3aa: CASSPLYGAERSYNEQFF
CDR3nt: TGTGCCAGCTCACCACTCTACGGGGCCGAGCGCTCCTACAATGAGCAGTTCTTC

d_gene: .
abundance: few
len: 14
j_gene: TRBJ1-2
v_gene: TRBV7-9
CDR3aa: CASSLNRAGAGYTF
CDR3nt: TGTGCCAGCAGCTTAAATCGGGCAGGAGCCGGCTACACCTTC

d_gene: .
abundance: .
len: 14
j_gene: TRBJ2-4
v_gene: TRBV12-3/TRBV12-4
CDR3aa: CASSFQDTQNIQYF
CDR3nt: TGTGCCAGCAGCTTCCAGGACACCCAAAACATTCAGTACTTC

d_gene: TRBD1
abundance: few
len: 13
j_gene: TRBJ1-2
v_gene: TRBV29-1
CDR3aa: CSVVITGDGGYTF
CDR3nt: TGCAGCGTCGTAATTACAGGGGATGGTGGCTACACCTTC

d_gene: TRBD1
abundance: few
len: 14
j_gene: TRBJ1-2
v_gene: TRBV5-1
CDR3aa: CASSPTGEGSGYTF
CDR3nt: TGCGCCAGCAGCCCAACAGGGGAAGGGAGTGGCTACACCTTC

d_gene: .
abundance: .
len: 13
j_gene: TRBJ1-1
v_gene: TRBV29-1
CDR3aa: CSVEQSMNTEAFF
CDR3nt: TGCAGCGTTGAACAGAGCATGAACACTGAAGCTTTCTTT

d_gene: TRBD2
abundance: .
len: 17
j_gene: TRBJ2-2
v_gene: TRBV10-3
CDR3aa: CAITGRGGNTNTGELFF
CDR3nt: TGTGCCATCACGGGGCGCGGGGGAAACACTAACACCGGGGAGCTGTTTTTT

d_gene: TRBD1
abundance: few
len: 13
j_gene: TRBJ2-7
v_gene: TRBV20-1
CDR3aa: CSATGQGLYEQYF
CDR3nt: TGCAGTGCCACGGGACAGGGCCTCTACGAGCAGTACTTC

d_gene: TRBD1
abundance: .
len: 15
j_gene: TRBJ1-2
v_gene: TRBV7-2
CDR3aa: CASSLTTGDYYGYTF
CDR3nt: TGTGCCAGCAGCTTAACTACAGGGGATTACTATGGCTACACCTTC

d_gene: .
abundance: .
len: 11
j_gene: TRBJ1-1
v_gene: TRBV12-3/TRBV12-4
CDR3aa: CASRGWAEAFF
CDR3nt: TGTGCCAGCAGGGGGTGGGCTGAAGCTTTCTTT

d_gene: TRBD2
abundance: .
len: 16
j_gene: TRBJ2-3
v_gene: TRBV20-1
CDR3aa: CSAPPSLAGAPDTQYF
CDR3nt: TGCAGTGCACCACCCTCACTAGCGGGGGCCCCAGATACGCAGTATTTT

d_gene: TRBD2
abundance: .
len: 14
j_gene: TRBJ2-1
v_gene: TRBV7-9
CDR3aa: CASSTPRGWGEQFF
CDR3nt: TGTGCCAGCAGCACTCCGCGGGGGTGGGGTGAGCAGTTCTTC

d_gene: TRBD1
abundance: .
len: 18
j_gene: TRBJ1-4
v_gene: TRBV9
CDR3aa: CASYQGLGTDPTNEELFF
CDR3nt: TGTGCCAGCTACCAGGGGCTCGGGACAGATCCAACTAATGAAGAACTGTTTTTT

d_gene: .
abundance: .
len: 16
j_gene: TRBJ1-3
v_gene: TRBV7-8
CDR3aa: CASSWNNRQAGNTIYF
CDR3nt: TGTGCCAGCAGCTGGAACAACCGCCAGGCTGGAAACACCATATATTTT

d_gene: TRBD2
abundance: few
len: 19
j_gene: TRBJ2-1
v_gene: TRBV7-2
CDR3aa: CASSHPGQGTSGDYNEQFF
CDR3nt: TGTGCCAGCAGCCACCCCGGGCAGGGGACTAGCGGAGATTACAATGAGCAGTTCTTC

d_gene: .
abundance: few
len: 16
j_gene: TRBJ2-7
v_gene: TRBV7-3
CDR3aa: CASSLISRAVSYEQYF
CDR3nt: TGTGCCAGCAGCTTAATCTCCAGGGCGGTATCCTACGAGCAGTACTTC

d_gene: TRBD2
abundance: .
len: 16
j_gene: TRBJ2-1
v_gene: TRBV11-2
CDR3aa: CASSPTSGGVYNEQFF
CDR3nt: TGTGCCAGCAGTCCGACTAGCGGGGGGGTCTACAATGAGCAGTTCTTC

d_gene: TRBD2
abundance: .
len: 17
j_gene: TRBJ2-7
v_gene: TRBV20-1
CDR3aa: CSASPGLAGGPTYEQYF
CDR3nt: TGCAGTGCTAGCCCGGGACTAGCGGGGGGTCCCACCTACGAGCAGTACTTC

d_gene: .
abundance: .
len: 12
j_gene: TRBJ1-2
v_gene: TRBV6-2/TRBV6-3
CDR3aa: CASSFEGTGYTF
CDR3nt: TGTGCCAGCAGTTTTGAGGGAACCGGCTACACCTTC

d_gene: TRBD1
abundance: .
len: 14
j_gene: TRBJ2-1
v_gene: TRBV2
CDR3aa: CASSGQGALNEQFF
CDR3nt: TGTGCCAGCAGTGGACAGGGGGCTCTCAATGAGCAGTTCTTC

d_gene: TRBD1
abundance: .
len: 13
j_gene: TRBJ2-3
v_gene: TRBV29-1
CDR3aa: CSVGNTGGYTQYF
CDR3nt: TGCAGCGTTGGGAATACAGGGGGCTATACGCAGTATTTT

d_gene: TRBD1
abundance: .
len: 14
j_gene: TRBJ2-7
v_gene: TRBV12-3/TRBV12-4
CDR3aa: CASAHRGSSYEQYF
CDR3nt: TGTGCCAGCGCCCACAGGGGGAGTTCCTACGAGCAGTACTTC

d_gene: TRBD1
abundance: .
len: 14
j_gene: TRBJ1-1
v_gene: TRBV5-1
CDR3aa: CASGRDRVDAEAFF
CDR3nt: TGCGCCAGCGGCCGGGACAGGGTTGATGCTGAAGCTTTCTTT

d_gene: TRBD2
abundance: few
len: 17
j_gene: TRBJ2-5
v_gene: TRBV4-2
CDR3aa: CASSQERRSSGKETQYF
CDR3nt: TGTGCCAGCAGCCAAGAGAGGAGGTCTAGCGGGAAAGAGACCCAGTACTTC

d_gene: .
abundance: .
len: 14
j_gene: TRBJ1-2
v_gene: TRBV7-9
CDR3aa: CASSFGEGLGGYTF
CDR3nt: TGTGCCAGCAGCTTCGGCGAGGGACTGGGAGGCTACACCTTC

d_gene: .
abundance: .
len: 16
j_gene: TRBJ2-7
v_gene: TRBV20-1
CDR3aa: CSARDILTGSLYEQYF
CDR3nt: TGCAGTGCTAGAGACATTTTAACAGGGTCGCTGTACGAGCAGTACTTC